The 22 T cell receptor beta chains reported below all come from one sample, sequenced in a study of blood T cell repertoires in COVID-19. Clones were sequenced by immunoSEQ multiplex PCR, and TCRdb holds only the in-frame ones, with some missing. The table shows approximately 46,000 clones, with about 89% occurring only once. Specimen: peripheral blood. These receptors were taken from a man in his sixties with active or convalescent COVID-19.

V and J are TRBV5-4 and TRBJ1-1, with 11 positions matching TRBD1. From germline, CDR1 is SGHNT and CDR2 YYREEE (reference sequence). This CDR3 has 15 residues. After removal of 4 bases from V and 5 bases from J, the junction contained 7 bases not matched to a gene. The CDR3 sequence is CASSVDRGLRTEAFF. The CDR3 DNA sequence: TGTGCCAGCAGCGTGGACAGGGGGCTGAGAACTGAAGCTTTCTTT.

The gene calls are TRBV19 and TRBJ1-5; perhaps TRBD1 as D (5 bases). CDR3 length: 13 residues. V lost 6 bases to trimming and J lost 5 bases, with 11 bases between them. CDR1 LNHDA and CDR2 SQIVND come from the germline V gene (reference sequence). CDR3 residues: CASRGEGYQPQHF. CDR3 in DNA: TGTGCCAGTAGGGGGGAGGGTTATCAGCCCCAGCATTTT.

J is TRBJ2-5 and V is TRBV14, with D possibly TRBD2 on 5 matching bases. Trimming took 2 bases from V and 5 from J, leaving 9 bases between them. Germline V gene lookup returns CDR1 SGHDN and CDR2 FVKESK. This CDR3 comprises 13 residues. The CDR3 region is CASSQYQRETQYF. In DNA, the CDR3 is TGTGCCAGCAGCCAATATCAGCGGGAGACCCAGTACTTC.

V and J are TRBV6-1 and TRBJ2-7, with D perhaps TRBD1 (7 bases). V shed 2 bases and J shed 8 bases, with 13 bases lying between them. This CDR3 has 13 amino acids. Germline lookup yields CDR1 MNHNS and CDR2 SASEGT. In DNA form, the CDR3 reads TGTGCCAGCAGTGAAAGCCCAGGGGGGCAGCAGTACTTC. Residues: CASSESPGGQQYF.

V is TRBV7-2 and J is TRBJ1-2; D is unclear. The CDR3 is 18 amino acids. Between the trimmed V and J ends, which lost 1 base and 1 base, there was a span of 19 bases. CDR1 is SGHTA and CDR2 is FQGNSA in the germline V gene. The DNA for the CDR3 is TGTGCCAGCAGCTTAGATATAAAAGGCGGCCGAAATAACTATGGCTACACCTTC. Its translation is CASSLDIKGGRNNYGYTF.

A word on this clone: An end of the junction differs from the germline gene, which may be a read error. This chain connects TRBV6-1 to TRBJ1-5; unclear D gene. The CDR3 extends over 14 amino acids. CDR1 is MNHNS, CDR2 SASEGT, per germline. In DNA form, the CDR3 reads TGTGCCAGCAGAGAAGACCCGAGAAGTTGGTCCCAGCATTTT. This gives the protein CASREDPRSWSQHF.

This chain joins TRBV6-1 and TRBJ1-6, with unresolved D. This CDR3 spans 15 amino acids. The V end was cut by 2 bases, the J end by 3 bases, with 8 bases between. In germline, CDR1 is MNHNS, CDR2 SASEGT. The CDR3 coding sequence is TGTGCCAGCAGTGAAATATCGGGCTATAATTCACCCCTCCACTTT. Its protein product is CASSEISGYNSPLHF.

The chain is built from TRBV24-1 and TRBJ2-1; 12 bases align to TRBD2. V shed 3 bases and J 0 bases; nucleotides not matched to a gene: 11. Germline V gene sequence: CDR1 KGHDR, CDR2 SFDVKD. The CDR3 runs 20 residues. CDR3 loop: CATSDASTSGGSYSYNEQFF. The CDR3 DNA follows: TGTGCCACCAGTGATGCCTCGACTAGCGGGGGCTCTTACTCCTACAATGAGCAGTTCTTC.

This clone was counted a few times. The chain links TRBV6-5 to TRBJ1-6, with 9 bases aligning to TRBD1. Germline V gene lookup returns CDR1 MNHEY and CDR2 SVGAGI. The CDR3 runs to 13 residues. J was trimmed by 10 bases and V by 6 bases; bases with no gene match: 4. CDR3 sequence (DNA): TGTGCCAGCAGAGGACAGGGGAGATCACCCCTCCACTTT. It yields the protein CASRGQGRSPLHF.

The rearrangement links TRBV29-1 to TRBJ2-1; 10 nucleotides match TRBD1. Germline trimming cut 0 bases from V and 8 bases from J; bases unmatched to any gene: 10. Germline V gene sequence: CDR1 SQVTM, CDR2 ANQGSEA. The CDR3 runs to 16 residues. CDR3 region: CSVEDARTGGSYEQFF. The DNA of the CDR3 is TGCAGCGTTGAAGATGCTAGGACAGGGGGATCGTATGAGCAGTTCTTC.

The chain links TRBV28 to TRBJ2-7; maybe TRBD1 (5 bases). There are 12 residues in the CDR3. The germline gives CDR1 MDHEN, CDR2 SYDVKM. Trimming took off 4 bases at V and 7 bases at J, with 11 bases between the two ends. In DNA form, the CDR3 reads TGTGCCAGCAGTTCCACCAGGGATGAGCAGTACTTC. Its protein is CASSSTRDEQYF. The whole variable domain, filled in from reference TRBV28 and TRBJ2-7, reads DVKVTQSSRYLVKRTGEKVFLECVQDMDHENMFWYRQDPGLGLRLIYFSYDVKMKEKGDIPEGYSVSREKKERFSLILESASTNQTSMYLCASSSTRDEQYFGPGTRLTVT.

The genes are TRBV6-5 and TRBJ2-5; perhaps TRBD1 as D (6 bases). The CDR3 spans 14 residues. Between the trimmed V and J ends, which lost 2 bases and 10 bases, there was a span of 17 bases. Germline V CDR1 and CDR2: MNHEY, SVGAGI. The CDR3 region has the DNA TGTGCCAGCAGTTACCCAGAATTCAGGGGTGGCCAGTACTTC. This sequence encodes CASSYPEFRGGQYF.

In nucleotides, the CDR3 is TGTGCCAGCAGTAGGACAGGGGAAGGTACTGAAGCTTTCTTT. This gives the protein CASSRTGEGTEAFF. The V and J genes are TRBV6-5 and TRBJ1-1; the match to TRBD1 covers 9 bases. The CDR3 extends over 14 amino acids. Germline V CDR1 and CDR2: MNHEY, SVGAGI. Germline trimming cut 5 bases from V and 5 bases from J; bases unmatched to any gene: 6.

This chain connects TRBV3-1 (or the pseudogene TRBV3-2) to TRBJ2-5; perhaps TRBD1 as D (6 bases). Germline CDR1 reads LGHDT; CDR2 reads YNNKEL (reference sequence). Trimming cost V 4 bases and J 2 bases, with 11 bases left between them. This CDR3 has 14 residues. The CDR3 nucleotides are TGTGCCAGCAGCCTAAAAGGGGGACAAGAGACCCAGTACTTC. This gives the protein CASSLKGGQETQYF.

J is TRBJ2-5 and V is TRBV5-6, with TRBD2 as a possible D gene (7 bases). Germline lookup yields CDR1 SGHDT and CDR2 YYEEEE. CDR3 length: 16 amino acids. Trimming left V 2 bases short and J 5 bases short, with 19 bases between. The CDR3 sequence is CASSFRGGSLMETQYF. In nucleotides, the CDR3 is TGTGCCAGCAGCTTTAGGGGGGGGAGCCTTATGGAGACCCAGTACTTC. The full variable domain, in which reference TRBV5-6 and TRBJ2-5 provide the parts outside the CDR3, is DAGVTQSPTHLIKTRGQQVTLRCSPKSGHDTVSWYQQALGQGPQFIFQYYEEEERQRGNFPDRFSGHQFPNYSSELNVNALLLGDSALYLCASSFRGGSLMETQYFGPGTRLLVL.

The gene calls are TRBV5-1 and TRBJ1-3, with 7 bases identical to TRBD1. The CDR3 covers 16 residues. Germline values: CDR1 SGHRS, CDR2 YFSETQ. Trimming removed 4 bases from V and 2 bases from J; junction bases left unmatched: 9. Here the CDR3 reads CASSPDRARTGNTIYF. The CDR3, as DNA: TGCGCCAGCAGCCCAGACAGGGCAAGAACTGGAAACACCATATATTTT.

J is TRBJ2-6 and V is TRBV11-2; D remains ambiguous. V shed 0 bases and J shed 2 bases, with 8 bases lying between them. Germline-derived CDR1 and CDR2 are SGHAT and FQNNGV. CDR3 size: 16 residues. The CDR3, as DNA: TGTGCCAGCAGCTTAGATCGCGTAGCTGGGGCCAACGTCCTGACTTTC. It translates to CASSLDRVAGANVLTF.

V is TRBV6-5 and J is TRBJ1-5; D is unresolved. Trimming cost V 0 bases and J 4 bases, with 10 bases left between them. CDR1 is MNHEY, CDR2 SVGAGI, per germline. The CDR3 length is 15 residues. The CDR3 sequence is CASSYSFASNQPQHF. CDR3 DNA sequence: TGTGCCAGCAGTTACTCGTTTGCCAGTAATCAGCCCCAGCATTTT.

V usage is TRBV5-8 and J usage is TRBJ2-1, with unresolved D. In germline, CDR1 is SGHTS, CDR2 YDEGEE. CDR3 length equals 13 residues. Trimming pared 4 bases from V and 5 bases from J, leaving 10 bases between. CDR3 protein: CASSNGENNEQFF. Here the CDR3 DNA reads TGTGCCAGCAGCAATGGAGAAAACAATGAGCAGTTCTTC.

CDR3 sequence reads: CASKGLAGPGEQFF. CDR3 nucleotides: TGTGCCAGTAAGGGACTAGCGGGGCCTGGGGAGCAGTTCTTC. The rearrangement links TRBV19 to TRBJ2-1; TRBD2 agrees at 13 bases. Germline CDR1 and CDR2: LNHDA and SQIVND (reference sequence). This CDR3 region has 14 residues. V shed 7 bases, J shed 10 bases, and the junction held 7 bases outside the gene matches.

This chain connects TRBV19 to TRBJ2-3; 8 positions match TRBD1. The CDR3 is 14 residues long. V lost 5 bases to trimming and J lost 4 bases; unmatched junction nucleotides: 5. Germline V gene lookup returns CDR1 LNHDA and CDR2 SQIVND (reference sequence). The CDR3 spells CASSWTGLSDTQYF. CDR3 nucleotide sequence: TGTGCCAGTAGTTGGACAGGGTTGTCAGATACGCAGTATTTT.

This rearrangement joins TRBV4-3 to TRBJ2-1; a possible D gene is TRBD1 (6 bases). The CDR3 has 17 amino acids. V gave up 0 bases and J gave up 0 bases, with 12 bases separating them. Germline lookup yields CDR1 LGHNA and CDR2 YSLEER. The CDR3 region has the DNA TGCGCCAGCAGCCAAGAGCCGGGACATGGCTCCTACAATGAGCAGTTCTTC. Translating gives CASSQEPGHGSYNEQFF.